These 23 T cell receptor beta chains were sequenced from one sample in a study of CD8 T cells in ankylosing spondylitis. Via MiXCR, TCRdb re-called the 5' RACE reads, giving one row per CDR3 protein. The sample carries approximately 45,000 distinct CDR3 sequences, approximately 10% recorded once. Sequenced sample: blood, either unsorted or a sorted T cell fraction (not recorded which). All receptors derive from a male donor with ankylosing spondylitis or in good health (not recorded which).

This chain uses TRBV11-3 with TRBJ2-3; 9 positions match TRBD2. CDR3 size: 15 residues. Germline-derived CDR1 and CDR2 are SGHNT and YENEEA. With V trimmed by 5 bases and J by 2 bases, 5 bases remained unmatched. Here the CDR3 DNA reads TGTGCCAGCAGCGGTAGCGGGGGTAACACAGATACGCAGTATTTT. This encodes CASSGSGGNTDTQYF.

This clonotype was seen only once. V is TRBV7-2 and J is TRBJ2-5, with D possibly matching TRBD2 (5 bases). The germline gives CDR1 SGHTA, CDR2 FQGNSA. Trimming removed 2 bases from V and 2 bases from J, with 9 bases in between. The CDR3 runs to 14 residues. The CDR3 reads CASSLQRIQETQYF. The CDR3 DNA sequence: TGTGCCAGCAGCTTACAGCGGATACAAGAGACCCAGTACTTC.

This clonotype was counted many times. One end of the junction does not line up with germline, which may come from a read error. The chain combines TRBV7-8 with TRBJ2-7, with 8 positions matching TRBD2. The CDR3 has 14 residues. Germline CDR1 SGHVS, CDR2 FQNEAQ. Here the CDR3 DNA reads TGTGCCAGCAGGTTAGCGGGGAGCTCCTACGAGCAGTACTTC. Its protein product is CASRLAGSSYEQYF. Combining the CDR3 with reference TRBV7-8 and TRBJ2-7 gives the whole variable domain GAGVSQSPRYKVAKRGQDVALRCDPISGHVSLFWYQQALGQGPEFLTYFQNEAQLDKSGLPSDRFFAERPEGSVSTLKIQRTQQEDSAVYLCASRLAGSSYEQYFGPGTRLTVT.

Notes on this clonotype: This clone may be a read error of a much larger clone one base away. The chain employs TRBV20-1 and TRBJ2-1; D possibly matches TRBD1 or TRBD2 (5 bases each). CDR1 and CDR2 from the germline V gene are DFQATT and SNEGSKA (reference sequence). The V end lost 0 bases, the J end lost 2 bases, and 11 bases lay between the germline ends. The CDR3 loop spans 15 amino acids. The DNA of the CDR3 is TGCAGTGCTAGAGATCAACGGGGCCCCTACAATGAGCAGTTCTTC. As protein: CSARDQRGPYNEQFF.

This clonotype was counted ten times or more. The chain uses TRBV7-8 and TRBJ2-7; 7 positions agree with TRBD1. V lost 7 bases and J lost 1; bases outside the gene matches: 7. This CDR3 comprises 14 residues. In germline, CDR1 is SGHVS, CDR2 FQNEAQ. Written as DNA, the CDR3 is TGTGCCAGCAACATCAACAGGGGTTCCTACGAGCAGTACTTC. Amino acids: CASNINRGSYEQYF.

This clonotype was recorded a few times. J is TRBJ2-3 and V is TRBV19; 10 bases match TRBD2. The germline V gene encodes CDR1 LNHDA and CDR2 SQIVND (reference sequence). J lost 4 bases, V lost 5 bases, and 6 bases had no gene match. CDR3 length equals 15 residues. The DNA for the CDR3 is TGTGCCAGTAGTCTCCAGCGGGGGGGCCCAGATACGCAGTATTTT. Encoded protein: CASSLQRGGPDTQYF.

This clonotype was detected only a few times. The chain carries TRBV7-6 and TRBJ2-3; 8 positions agree with TRBD2. The CDR3 is 18 residues long. V shed 1 base and J 2 bases; nucleotides not matched to a gene: 11. Germline assignment: CDR1 SGHVS and CDR2 FNYEAQ. CDR3 nucleotide sequence: TGTGCCAGCAGCTTAGAGACCGGACTAGCCAGGCCCACAGATACGCAGTATTTT. It specifies CASSLETGLARPTDTQYF.

Ten or more counts support this clonotype. V is TRBV5-1 and J is TRBJ2-1; 9 bases are shared with TRBD1. The CDR3 loop spans 15 amino acids. CDR1 SGHRS and CDR2 YFSETQ come from the germline V gene. V was clipped by 0 bases and J by 8 bases; unmatched bases: 6. CDR3 nucleotide sequence: TGCGCCAGCAGCTTGGAACAGGGGGCAGGGGATGAGCAGTTCTTC. It codes for CASSLEQGAGDEQFF.

There are many counts of this clonotype. The CDR3 DNA reads TGTGCCAGCAGCGTAGCGATGGACAGCACAGATACGCAGTATTTT. This codes for CASSVAMDSTDTQYF. The rearrangement links TRBV9 to TRBJ2-3, with no clear D. This CDR3 spans 15 amino acids. CDR1 and CDR2 (germline): SGDLS, YYNGEE. Trimming took off 0 bases at V and 0 bases at J, with 8 bases between the two ends.

This clonotype showed up many times. The rearrangement links TRBV5-1 to TRBJ2-2; no clear D. Germline CDR1 reads SGHRS; CDR2 reads YFSETQ. CDR3 length: 13 amino acids. The germline V and J ends were trimmed by 3 bases and 6 bases, with 9 bases remaining between them. The CDR3 reads CASSSEIPGELFF. The CDR3 DNA sequence: TGCGCCAGCAGCTCCGAAATTCCCGGGGAGCTGTTTTTT.

This clonotype was counted a few times. The genes are TRBV7-9 and TRBJ2-1; 8 nucleotides agree with TRBD1. Germline V gene data show CDR1 as SEHNR and CDR2 as FQNEAQ (reference sequence). There are 16 residues in the CDR3. With 8 bases clipped from V and 3 bases from J, the junction kept 12 bases outside the gene matches. For the CDR3, the DNA is TGTGCCAGCTCAATACTGGGACAGGAGGGCTACAATGAGCAGTTCTTC. It yields the protein CASSILGQEGYNEQFF.

Details on this clonotype: This sequence may be a read error, since a much larger clone differs from it by one base. The V gene is TRBV18, the J gene TRBJ1-3; D is unresolved. The V end lost 3 bases, the J end lost 8 bases, and 11 bases lay between the germline ends. Germline V gene sequence: CDR1 KGHSH, CDR2 LQKENI. The CDR3 contains 13 residues. DNA of the CDR3: TGTGCCAGCTCACCGTATAACGGGGACACCATATATTTT. Translation gives CASSPYNGDTIYF.

This clonotype was observed at least ten times. The chain uses TRBV20-1 and TRBJ2-4, with D maybe TRBD2 (5 bases). The CDR3 is made up of 11 amino acids. The germline V gene has CDR1 DFQATT and CDR2 SNEGSKA (reference sequence). Trimming left V 4 bases short and J 7 bases short, with 8 bases between. CDR3 nucleotide sequence: TGCAGTGCTATGGGCGGGAACATTCAGTACTTC. Its protein is CSAMGGNIQYF.

The rearrangement links TRBV12-3 or TRBV12-4 to TRBJ2-3; D possibly corresponds to TRBD1 (5 bases). This CDR3 spans 14 amino acids. Trimming left V 3 bases short and J 2 bases short, with 9 bases between. DNA of the CDR3: TGTGCCAGCAGTTTTACTGGACACACAGATACGCAGTATTTT. It codes for CASSFTGHTDTQYF.

This clonotype was detected ten times or more. V and J are TRBV5-1 and TRBJ2-3; 9 bases agree with TRBD1. Germline values: CDR1 SGHRS, CDR2 YFSETQ. J lost 8 bases, V lost 3 bases, and 10 bases had no gene match. CDR3 size: 15 residues. The CDR3 nucleotides read TGCGCCAGCAGCTACACCGGGACAGGGTCGCGTACGCAGTATTTT. Translating gives CASSYTGTGSRTQYF.

This clonotype was seen ten or more times. The V and J genes are TRBV29-1 and TRBJ1-5, with D perhaps matching TRBD1 (5 bases). This CDR3 is 14 amino acids long. Trimming cost V 4 bases and J 1 base, with 11 bases left between them. Looked up from germline, CDR1 is SQVTM and CDR2 is ANQGSEA. CDR3 nucleotides: TGCAGCGTTGCGCAGGGAGGGAGCAATCAGCCCCAGCATTTT. Translating gives CSVAQGGSNQPQHF. The full variable domain, in which reference TRBV29-1 and TRBJ1-5 provide the parts outside the CDR3, is SAVISQKPSRDICQRGTSLTIQCQVDSQVTMMFWYRQQPGQSLTLIATANQGSEATYESGFVIDKFPISRPNLTFSTLTVSNMSPEDSSIYLCSVAQGGSNQPQHFGDGTRLSIL.

This clonotype was seen at least ten times. The chain carries TRBV2 and TRBJ2-2, with D perhaps TRBD2 (6 bases). Trimming stripped 6 bases from V and 3 bases from J, with 8 bases between. From germline, CDR1 is SNHLY and CDR2 FYNNEI. CDR3 size: 13 residues. The CDR3: CASRGDYTGELFF. The CDR3 nucleotides are TGTGCCAGCAGAGGGGACTACACCGGGGAGCTGTTTTTT. Combining the CDR3 with reference TRBV2 and TRBJ2-2 gives the whole variable domain EPEVTQTPSHQVTQMGQEVILRCVPISNHLYFYWYRQILGQKVEFLVSFYNNEISEKSEIFDDQFSVERPDGSNFTLKIRSTKLEDSAMYFCASRGDYTGELFFGEGSRLTVL.

The CDR3 coding sequence is TGTGCCAGCAGTACCCTCGCGGGGGGGCCGAGTACGCAGTATTTT. Amino acid sequence: CASSTLAGGPSTQYF. The rearrangement links TRBV28 to TRBJ2-3; 9 bases are a match to TRBD2. The CDR3 runs 15 residues. The J segment lost 8 bases and the V segment lost 5 bases, leaving 11 bases of the junction unmatched. Per the germline V gene, CDR1 is MDHEN and CDR2 is SYDVKM.

At least ten counts were recorded for this clonotype. V and J are TRBV12-3 or TRBV12-4 and TRBJ1-5; a weak D match, TRBD1 (5 bases). The CDR3 totals 14 residues. V lost 2 bases and J lost 7, with 12 bases in between. The CDR3 reads CASSLIGGVQPQHF. Here the CDR3 DNA reads TGTGCCAGCAGTTTAATTGGGGGAGTACAGCCCCAGCATTTT.

This clonotype was seen repeatedly, ten times or more. The CDR3 DNA reads as TGTGCCAGCAGCTTGGCCATGGAGGTTCTTTATGGCTACACCTTC. Translation gives CASSLAMEVLYGYTF. V and J are TRBV5-5 and TRBJ1-2, with D unresolved. In germline, CDR1 is SGHKS, CDR2 YYEKEE (reference sequence). CDR3 length: 15 residues. Trimming removed 0 bases from V and 5 bases from J, with 14 bases in between.

This clonotype was seen a few times. DNA of the CDR3: TGCAGCGTTGAGACAGGGGTCTATGGCTACACCTTC. It is translated as CSVETGVYGYTF. The V gene is TRBV29-1, the J gene TRBJ1-2; TRBD1 aligns across 8 bases. The CDR3 runs to 12 residues. V was clipped by 3 bases and J by 4 bases; unmatched bases: 1. From germline, CDR1 is SQVTM and CDR2 ANQGSEA.

In this sample, this clonotype turned up a few times. This rearrangement joins TRBV20-1 to TRBJ2-7, with a tentative D call TRBD1 (6 bases). The CDR3 length is 13 residues. V lost 3 bases and J lost 4, with 13 bases in between. CDR1 DFQATT and CDR2 SNEGSKA come from the germline V gene (reference sequence). CDR3 residues: CSASGGVGYEQYF. CDR3 nucleotide sequence: TGCAGTGCTAGTGGGGGCGTGGGGTACGAGCAGTACTTC.

This clonotype occurred many times. V gene TRBV12-3 or TRBV12-4 combines with J gene TRBJ1-2; D remains unclear. V was trimmed by 4 bases and J by 4 bases, leaving 22 bases between them. The CDR3 is 17 amino acids. The chain's CDR3 is CASSSYPGVLFSYGYTF. The CDR3 DNA reads as TGTGCCAGCAGTTCCTACCCCGGGGTTCTTTTTAGCTATGGCTACACCTTC.